The 12 T cell receptor beta chains in this list originate from one sample, sequenced in a study of blood T cell repertoires in COVID-19. Clones were sequenced by immunoSEQ multiplex PCR, and TCRdb holds only the in-frame ones, with some missing. Of some 240,000 clones in the sample, around 87% were seen once. Sample: peripheral blood. The receptors stem from a woman aged 55-69 years with COVID-19, enrolled during active disease.

The rearrangement joins TRBV6-5 to TRBJ1-2; D ambiguous. This CDR3 has 11 amino acids. Trimming removed 8 bases from V and 12 bases from J, with 16 bases in between. CDR1 is MNHEY and CDR2 is SVGAGI in the germline V gene. The CDR3 is CASSSPVGHTF. The DNA of the CDR3 is TGTGCCAGCTCTTCCCCCGTCGGTCACACCTTC.

This sequence joins TRBV20-1 and TRBJ1-1; the D is unclear. Trimming left V 3 bases short and J 7 bases short, with 6 bases between. The CDR3 runs 10 residues. Germline values: CDR1 DFQATT, CDR2 SNEGSKA (reference sequence). The CDR3 nucleotides read TGCAGTGCTAGCAGCGGTGAAGCTTTCTTT. Translation: CSASSGEAFF.

The chain carries TRBV4-3 and TRBJ1-4, with D unresolved. Per germline, CDR1 LGHNA and CDR2 YSLEER. Deletions cut 0 bases from V and 0 bases from J, with 5 bases between. The length of the CDR3 is 15 residues. The CDR3 nucleotides are TGCGCCAGCAGCCAAGACAGGCCAACTAATGAAAAACTGTTTTTT. It codes for CASSQDRPTNEKLFF.

The chain employs TRBV10-3 and TRBJ2-1, with TRBD1 matching over 8 bases. With 6 bases clipped from V and 13 bases from J, the junction kept 5 bases outside the gene matches. Germline values: CDR1 ENHRY, CDR2 SYGVKD. The CDR3 covers 11 residues. CDR3 nucleotide sequence: TGTGCCATCAGGGAGACAGGGGAACAGTTCTTC. Translated: CAIRETGEQFF.

This chain connects TRBV4-1 to TRBJ2-2, with TRBD2 identical over 8 bases. The germline gives CDR1 MGHRA, CDR2 YSYEKL. This CDR3 contains 17 residues. The J segment lost 1 base and the V segment lost 1 base, leaving 5 bases of the junction unmatched. CDR3 nucleotides: TGCGCCAGCAGCCAAGTCCCTAGCGGGTTGAACACCGGGGAGCTGTTTTTT. This encodes CASSQVPSGLNTGELFF.

The V and J genes are TRBV27 and TRBJ2-1; 12 nucleotides line up with TRBD1. With V trimmed by 5 bases and J by 7 bases, 12 bases remained unmatched. The germline V gene encodes CDR1 MNHEY and CDR2 SMNVEV (reference sequence). The CDR3 runs to 17 residues. CDR3 DNA sequence: TGTGCCAGCAGTCAGCGACCGGGACAGGGGGCAGTAAATGAGCAGTTCTTC. Translation: CASSQRPGQGAVNEQFF.

The gene calls are TRBV5-4 and TRBJ2-7; 7 positions agree with TRBD1. The germline V gene has CDR1 SGHNT and CDR2 YYREEE (reference sequence). This CDR3 spans 14 amino acids. V was pared by 4 bases and J by 7 bases, with 11 bases of the junction left unmatched. The CDR3, as DNA: TGTGCCAGCAGCCTAGGACAGGCCACGGGGGAGCAGTACTTC. Protein sequence: CASSLGQATGEQYF.

The DNA for the CDR3 is TGTGCCAGCAGCTCCCAGGGCCTATTGGACTATGGCTACACCTTC. Protein product: CASSSQGLLDYGYTF. V and J are TRBV13 and TRBJ1-2; weak D call: TRBD1 (5 bases). Germline loops: CDR1 PRHDT, CDR2 FYEKMQ (reference sequence). V was pared by 4 bases and J by 3 bases, with 15 bases between. The CDR3 totals 15 residues. The entire variable domain, with the rest obtained from reference TRBV13 and TRBJ1-2, is as follows: AAGVIQSPRHLIKEKRETATLKCYPIPRHDTVYWYQQGPGQDPQFLISFYEKMQSDKGSIPDRFSAQQFSDYHSELNMSSLELGDSALYFCASSSQGLLDYGYTFGSGTRLTVV.

The rearrangement links TRBV19 to TRBJ1-6; 10 positions agree with TRBD1. The V gene end was trimmed by 4 bases and the J gene end by 8 bases; junction bases not matched to a gene: 11. This CDR3 is built from 17 residues. Germline V gives CDR1 LNHDA, CDR2 SQIVND (reference sequence). The CDR3 DNA is TGTGCCAGTAGTACAGGGGGACAGGGGATCCGGCATTCACCCCTCCACTTT. Translated, it gives CASSTGGQGIRHSPLHF. Full variable domain (missing parts from reference TRBV19 and TRBJ1-6): DGGITQSPKYLFRKEGQNVTLSCEQNLNHDAMYWYRQDPGQGLRLIYYSQIVNDFQKGDIAEGYSVSREKKESFPLTVTSAQKNPTAFYLCASSTGGQGIRHSPLHFGNGTRLTVT.

The gene calls are TRBV7-8 and TRBJ2-4, with 8 bases identical to TRBD2. The trim removed 5 bases at V and 9 bases at J, leaving 9 bases unmatched. Germline V lookup: CDR1 SGHVS, CDR2 FQNEAQ. The CDR3 covers 14 residues. CDR3 in amino acids: CASSRERGIGIQYF. The CDR3 bases are TGTGCCAGCAGCCGCGAGCGGGGGATCGGCATTCAGTACTTC.

The rearrangement links TRBV5-6 to TRBJ1-1, with TRBD1 matching 7 bases. Germline V lookup: CDR1 SGHDT, CDR2 YYEEEE. J lost 4 bases, V lost 5 bases, and 5 bases had no gene match. This CDR3 is built from 13 residues. The CDR3, as DNA: TGTGCCAGCAGTTTTACAGGGGCCACTGAAGCTTTCTTT. This sequence encodes CASSFTGATEAFF.

The chain has TRBV15 and TRBJ1-5, with D possibly matching TRBD1 (5 bases). V shed 0 bases and J shed 6 bases, with 12 bases lying between them. The CDR3 is 15 residues long. Germline CDR1 and CDR2: LNHNV and YYDKDF (reference sequence). CDR3 residues: CATSRDLGGGQPQHF. The CDR3 DNA reads TGTGCCACCAGCAGAGATCTGGGGGGGGGTCAGCCCCAGCATTTT.